The entry that follows covers one T cell receptor beta chain sequence. The antigen is undetermined. The sample comes from a study of cytomegalovirus exposure and HLA in healthy donors. Study-wide results and limits: It was reported that the classifier diagnosed cytomegalovirus status with high specificity and sensitivity in both the original and validation cohorts.

PCR was performed using 60 Vbeta and 13 Jbeta primers. Per the authors' pipeline: A follow-up analysis tallied tens of millions of unique TCR beta chains, 9 million to 11 million shared. Measured with immunoSEQ multiplex PCR; TCRdb has only the in-frame clones, and not every one. The D gene and trimming were derived from the DNA, and the V and J assignments and clone size from that table. This table holds 200,000 to 250,000 clones, roughly 70% found once. Participants comprised healthy donors of bone marrow. V was cut by 5 bases and J by 0 bases, with 7 bases left in between. CDR1 is SNHLY and CDR2 is FYNNEI in the germline V gene. The CDR3 runs to 13 residues.

The sequenced sample was PBMCs. The chain has TRBV2 and TRBJ1-1; no clear D. The TCR originated in a woman aged 25 to 39 in good health and CMV-seronegative. The CDR3 sequence: CASSRGMNTEAFF. DNA of the CDR3: TGTGCCAGCAGTCGGGGAATGAACACTGAAGCTTTCTTT.